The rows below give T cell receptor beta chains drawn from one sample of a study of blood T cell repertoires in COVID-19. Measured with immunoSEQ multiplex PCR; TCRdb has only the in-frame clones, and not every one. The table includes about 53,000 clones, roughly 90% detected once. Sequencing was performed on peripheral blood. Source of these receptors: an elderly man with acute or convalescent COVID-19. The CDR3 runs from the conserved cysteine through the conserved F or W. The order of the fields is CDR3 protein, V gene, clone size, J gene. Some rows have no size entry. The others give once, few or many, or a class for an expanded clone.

CDR3aa: CATRTRGTGAYEQYF
v_gene: TRBV10-2
abundance: -
j_gene: TRBJ2-7

CDR3aa: CASSSQGGVGETQYF
v_gene: TRBV5-4
abundance: -
j_gene: TRBJ2-5

CDR3aa: CSVEVALDEQYF
v_gene: TRBV29-1
abundance: -
j_gene: TRBJ2-7

CDR3aa: CASSSATVYSNQPQHF
v_gene: TRBV19
abundance: -
j_gene: TRBJ1-5

CDR3aa: CASSPDRGGNQPQHF
v_gene: TRBV6-5
abundance: few
j_gene: TRBJ1-5

CDR3aa: CASSPAGGNQETQYF
v_gene: TRBV6-5
abundance: -
j_gene: TRBJ2-5

CDR3aa: CASSQLTGGSQFF
v_gene: TRBV11-2
abundance: -
j_gene: TRBJ2-1

CDR3aa: CASSPASGGPDTQYF
v_gene: TRBV18
abundance: -
j_gene: TRBJ2-3

CDR3aa: CASSHGQGKSSGNTIYF
v_gene: TRBV3-1/TRBV3-2
abundance: -
j_gene: TRBJ1-3

CDR3aa: CASNPTGTGSYEQYF
v_gene: TRBV27
abundance: -
j_gene: TRBJ2-7

CDR3aa: CASSLAGDYNEQFF
v_gene: TRBV28
abundance: -
j_gene: TRBJ2-1

CDR3aa: CASTRDRGPGKQYF
v_gene: TRBV2
abundance: -
j_gene: TRBJ2-7

CDR3aa: CASRSDRNNSPLHF
v_gene: TRBV16
abundance: -
j_gene: TRBJ1-6

CDR3aa: CASSGSGYTEAFF
v_gene: TRBV5-1
abundance: once
j_gene: TRBJ1-1

CDR3aa: CASSATEFETPLHF
v_gene: TRBV23-1
abundance: -
j_gene: TRBJ1-6

CDR3aa: CASSYSIAGGQETQYF
v_gene: TRBV6-5
abundance: -
j_gene: TRBJ2-5

CDR3aa: CASSVEPREYGYTF
v_gene: TRBV9
abundance: -
j_gene: TRBJ1-2

CDR3aa: CASRVEGARTDTQYF
v_gene: TRBV6-5
abundance: -
j_gene: TRBJ2-3

CDR3aa: CASSIDVRPYNSPLHF
v_gene: TRBV19
abundance: -
j_gene: TRBJ1-6

CDR3aa: CASSESGGHTDTQYF
v_gene: TRBV10-1
abundance: -
j_gene: TRBJ2-3

CDR3aa: CASSGGGHTDTQYF
v_gene: TRBV9
abundance: -
j_gene: TRBJ2-3

CDR3aa: CASSPGINTGELFF
v_gene: TRBV6-5
abundance: -
j_gene: TRBJ2-2

CDR3aa: CASRTGRAGGYTF
v_gene: TRBV30
abundance: -
j_gene: TRBJ1-2

CDR3aa: CASRSGGSSTEAFF
v_gene: TRBV3-1/TRBV3-2
abundance: -
j_gene: TRBJ1-1

CDR3aa: CASSYAGGGSNQPQHF
v_gene: TRBV6-2/TRBV6-3
abundance: -
j_gene: TRBJ1-5

CDR3aa: CASSLGQGISYEQYF
v_gene: TRBV5-4
abundance: -
j_gene: TRBJ2-7

CDR3aa: CASSLVGQIGYSPLHF
v_gene: TRBV7-6
abundance: -
j_gene: TRBJ1-6

CDR3aa: CAIRTSGDSPLHF
v_gene: TRBV10-3
abundance: few
j_gene: TRBJ1-6

CDR3aa: CASSETGDYGYTF
v_gene: TRBV7-2
abundance: -
j_gene: TRBJ1-2

CDR3aa: CASSLLLASGEVGEQFF
v_gene: TRBV5-1
abundance: -
j_gene: TRBJ2-1

CDR3aa: CASINRGSNQPQHF
v_gene: TRBV6-5
abundance: once
j_gene: TRBJ1-5

CDR3aa: CASGFQTGGEQYF
v_gene: TRBV12-5
abundance: -
j_gene: TRBJ2-7

CDR3aa: CASSQDPAGGPNGELFF
v_gene: TRBV4-2
abundance: -
j_gene: TRBJ2-2

CDR3aa: CASSLDRGSFSPLHF
v_gene: TRBV27
abundance: -
j_gene: TRBJ1-6

CDR3aa: CASSLTGTPNTEAFF
v_gene: TRBV7-3
abundance: few
j_gene: TRBJ1-1

CDR3aa: CASSPQTRMNTEAFF
v_gene: TRBV19
abundance: -
j_gene: TRBJ1-1

CDR3aa: CATSDAARGNEQFF
v_gene: TRBV24-1
abundance: -
j_gene: TRBJ2-1

CDR3aa: CASSLGGWGHGDTQYF
v_gene: TRBV7-6
abundance: -
j_gene: TRBJ2-3

CDR3aa: CASSPTGGTSYEQYF
v_gene: TRBV6-5
abundance: -
j_gene: TRBJ2-7

CDR3aa: CASSRQGSRTGELFF
v_gene: TRBV7-9
abundance: -
j_gene: TRBJ2-2

CDR3aa: CASSPRRGRIINTEAFF
v_gene: TRBV14
abundance: -
j_gene: TRBJ1-1

CDR3aa: CASSEALRYEQYF
v_gene: TRBV6-1
abundance: -
j_gene: TRBJ2-7

CDR3aa: CASSPSTGDQPQHF
v_gene: TRBV5-1
abundance: -
j_gene: TRBJ1-5

CDR3aa: CAGRAGVSEQFF
v_gene: TRBV7-2
abundance: -
j_gene: TRBJ2-1

CDR3aa: CAIKPGGQGNYGYTF
v_gene: TRBV10-3
abundance: -
j_gene: TRBJ1-2

CDR3aa: CASSPREVWSGTEAFF
v_gene: TRBV7-2
abundance: -
j_gene: TRBJ1-1

CDR3aa: CASSPRPAGGNEQFF
v_gene: TRBV5-1
abundance: -
j_gene: TRBJ2-1

CDR3aa: CASSSRTRANTGELFF
v_gene: TRBV6-5
abundance: -
j_gene: TRBJ2-2

CDR3aa: CASSLDDSYEQYF
v_gene: TRBV5-4
abundance: few
j_gene: TRBJ2-7